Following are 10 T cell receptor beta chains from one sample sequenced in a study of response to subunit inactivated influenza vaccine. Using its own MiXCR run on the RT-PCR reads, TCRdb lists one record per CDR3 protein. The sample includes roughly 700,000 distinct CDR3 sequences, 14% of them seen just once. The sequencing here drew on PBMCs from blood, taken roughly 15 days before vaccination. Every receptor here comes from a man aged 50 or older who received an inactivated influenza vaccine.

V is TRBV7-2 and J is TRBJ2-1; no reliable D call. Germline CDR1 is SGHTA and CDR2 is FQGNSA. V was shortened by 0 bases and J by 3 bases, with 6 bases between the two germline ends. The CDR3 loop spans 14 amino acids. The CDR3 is CASSLAFHYNEQFF. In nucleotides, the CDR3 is TGTGCCAGCAGCTTAGCATTCCACTACAATGAGCAGTTCTTC.

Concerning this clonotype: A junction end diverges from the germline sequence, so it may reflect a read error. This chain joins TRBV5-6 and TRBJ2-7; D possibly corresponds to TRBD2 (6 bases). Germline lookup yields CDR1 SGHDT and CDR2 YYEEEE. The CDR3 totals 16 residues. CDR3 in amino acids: CACSLAVGGGSYEQYF. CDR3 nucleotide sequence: TGTGCCTGCAGCTTGGCCGTGGGAGGAGGCTCCTACGAGCAGTACTTC.

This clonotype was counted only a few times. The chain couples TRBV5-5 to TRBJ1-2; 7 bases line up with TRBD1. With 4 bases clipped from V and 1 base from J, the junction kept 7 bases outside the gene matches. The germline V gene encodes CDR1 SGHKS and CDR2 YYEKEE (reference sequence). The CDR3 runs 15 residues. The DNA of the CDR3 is TGTGCCAGCAGCCGATTCACAGGGGATAACTATGGCTACACCTTC. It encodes CASSRFTGDNYGYTF. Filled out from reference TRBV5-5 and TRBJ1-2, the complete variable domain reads DAGVTQSPTHLIKTRGQQVTLRCSPISGHKSVSWYQQVLGQGPQFIFQYYEKEERGRGNFPDRFSARQFPNYSSELNVNALLLGDSALYLCASSRFTGDNYGYTFGSGTRLTVV.

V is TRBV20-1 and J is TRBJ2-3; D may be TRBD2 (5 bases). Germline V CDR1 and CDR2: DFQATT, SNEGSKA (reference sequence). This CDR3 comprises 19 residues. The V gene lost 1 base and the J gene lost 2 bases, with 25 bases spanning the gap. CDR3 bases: TGCAGTGCTAGAGCGGGATTGGGTAGTGAATCAATTTCCACAGATACGCAGTATTTT. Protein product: CSARAGLGSESISTDTQYF.

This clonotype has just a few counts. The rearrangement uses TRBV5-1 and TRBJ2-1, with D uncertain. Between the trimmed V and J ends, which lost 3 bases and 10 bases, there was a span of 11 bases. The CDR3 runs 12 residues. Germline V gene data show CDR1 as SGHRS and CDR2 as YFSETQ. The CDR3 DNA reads TGCGCCAGCAGCTCTTCGGACGTCGAGCAGTTCTTC. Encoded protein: CASSSSDVEQFF.

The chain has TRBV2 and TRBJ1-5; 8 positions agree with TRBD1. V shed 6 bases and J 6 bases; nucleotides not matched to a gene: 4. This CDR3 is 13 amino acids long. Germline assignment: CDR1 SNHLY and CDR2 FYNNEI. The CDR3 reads CASSAGGPQPQHF. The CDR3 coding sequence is TGTGCCAGCAGCGCAGGGGGCCCTCAGCCCCAGCATTTT.

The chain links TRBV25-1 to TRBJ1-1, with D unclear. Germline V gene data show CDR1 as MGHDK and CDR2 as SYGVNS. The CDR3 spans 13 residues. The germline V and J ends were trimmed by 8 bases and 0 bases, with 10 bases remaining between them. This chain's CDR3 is CASRFSLNTEAFF. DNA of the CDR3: TGTGCCAGCCGCTTCTCGCTGAACACTGAAGCTTTCTTT.

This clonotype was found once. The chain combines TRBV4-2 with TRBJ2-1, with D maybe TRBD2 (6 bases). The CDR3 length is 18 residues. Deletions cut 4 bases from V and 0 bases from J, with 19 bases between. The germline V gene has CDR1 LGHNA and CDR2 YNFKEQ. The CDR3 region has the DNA TGTGCCAGCAGCCCCGCGCTAGCGAGAGGTTACTCCTACAATGAGCAGTTCTTC. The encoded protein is CASSPALARGYSYNEQFF.

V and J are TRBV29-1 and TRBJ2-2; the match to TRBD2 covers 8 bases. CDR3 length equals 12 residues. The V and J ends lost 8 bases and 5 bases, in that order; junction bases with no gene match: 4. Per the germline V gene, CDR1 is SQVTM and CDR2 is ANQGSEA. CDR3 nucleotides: TGCAGCCTTAGCGGGGTTACCGGGGAGCTGTTTTTT. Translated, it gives CSLSGVTGELFF.

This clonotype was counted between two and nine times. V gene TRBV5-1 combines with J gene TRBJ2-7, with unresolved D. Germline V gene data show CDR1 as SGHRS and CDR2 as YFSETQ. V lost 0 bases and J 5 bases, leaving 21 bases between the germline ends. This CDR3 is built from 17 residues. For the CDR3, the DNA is TGCGCCAGCAGCTTGGCCCTACAGACTCCAGGATCCCACGAGCAGTACTTC. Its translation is CASSLALQTPGSHEQYF.